A selection of T cell receptor beta chains follows, all from one sample in a study of cytomegalovirus exposure and HLA in healthy donors. Some clones are missing from TCRdb's copy, which holds only in-frame ones; the method was immunoSEQ multiplex PCR. The sample has 150,000 to 200,000 clones; roughly 77% are singletons. Specimen: PBMCs. These receptors all stem from a woman in her forties or fifties in good health and CMV-seronegative. CDR3s include the opening cysteine and the closing phenylalanine or tryptophan. Each record gives: clone size, V gene, J gene, D gene, CDR3 DNA, CDR3 protein. D genes are given only for firm matches. A row's size may be missing; if present it is once, few, many or a size class.

abundance: .
v_gene: TRBV27
j_gene: TRBJ1-2
d_gene: .
CDR3nt: TGTGCCAGCAGGGGCGGACAGTCCGGCTACACCTTC
CDR3aa: CASRGGQSGYTF

abundance: .
v_gene: TRBV7-9
j_gene: TRBJ1-1
d_gene: TRBD1
CDR3nt: TGTGCCAGCAGCCCACCGGACAGGGGGAACACTGAAGCTTTCTTT
CDR3aa: CASSPPDRGNTEAFF

abundance: .
v_gene: TRBV28
j_gene: TRBJ2-7
d_gene: .
CDR3nt: TGTGCCAGCAGGTTGAAGCGGTACGAGCAGTACTTC
CDR3aa: CASRLKRYEQYF

abundance: .
v_gene: TRBV7-3
j_gene: TRBJ2-1
d_gene: .
CDR3nt: TGTGCCAGCAGCTTACCACCCATGGACAGTCGGAGCTCCTACAATGAGCAGTTCTTC
CDR3aa: CASSLPPMDSRSSYNEQFF

abundance: .
v_gene: TRBV18
j_gene: TRBJ2-7
d_gene: TRBD1
CDR3nt: TGTGCCAGCTCACCACGGGGGACAGGGGGCTTGTACGAGCAGTACTTC
CDR3aa: CASSPRGTGGLYEQYF

abundance: .
v_gene: TRBV7-3
j_gene: TRBJ2-1
d_gene: .
CDR3nt: TGTGCCAGCAGCTTAAGACAGGAGATATACAATGAGCAGTTCTTC
CDR3aa: CASSLRQEIYNEQFF

abundance: .
v_gene: TRBV5-1
j_gene: TRBJ1-1
d_gene: .
CDR3nt: TGCGCCAGCAGCTCCCACAGAGCCTTAGGCACTGAAGCTTTCTTT
CDR3aa: CASSSHRALGTEAFF

abundance: .
v_gene: TRBV29-1
j_gene: TRBJ2-3
d_gene: TRBD2
CDR3nt: TGCAGCGCGCGGGGGGGACGCACAGATACGCAGTATTTT
CDR3aa: CSARGGRTDTQYF

abundance: many
v_gene: TRBV4-2
j_gene: TRBJ2-1
d_gene: TRBD2
CDR3nt: TGTGCCAGCAGCCAAGAGGGAGGGGAAGCGTTCGAGCAGTTCTTC
CDR3aa: CASSQEGGEAFEQFF

abundance: .
v_gene: TRBV7-9
j_gene: TRBJ2-1
d_gene: .
CDR3nt: TGTGCCAGCAGCCAGCGACTAACTGGCGAGGTGGATGAGCAGTTCTTC
CDR3aa: CASSQRLTGEVDEQFF

abundance: .
v_gene: TRBV5-1
j_gene: TRBJ1-2
d_gene: .
CDR3nt: TGCGCCAGCAGCTTGGATTACTCTAACTATGGCTACACCTTC
CDR3aa: CASSLDYSNYGYTF

abundance: .
v_gene: TRBV27
j_gene: TRBJ1-1
d_gene: .
CDR3nt: TGTGCCAGCAGTTCCGACCCTAGACGGATGGTGGAGAACACTGAAGCTTTCTTT
CDR3aa: CASSSDPRRMVENTEAFF

abundance: .
v_gene: TRBV4-3
j_gene: TRBJ2-7
d_gene: TRBD1
CDR3nt: TGCGCCAGCAGCCAAGTTGACAGGGGTTTCTACGAGCAGTACTTC
CDR3aa: CASSQVDRGFYEQYF

abundance: .
v_gene: TRBV29-1
j_gene: TRBJ2-5
d_gene: TRBD1
CDR3nt: TGCAGCGTTTACCGGGACAGGGGAAAGACCCAGTACTTC
CDR3aa: CSVYRDRGKTQYF

abundance: .
v_gene: TRBV7-2
j_gene: TRBJ1-3
d_gene: .
CDR3nt: TGTGCCAGCAGCTTAGGGCCGCTTTTCTCTGGAAACACCATATATTTT
CDR3aa: CASSLGPLFSGNTIYF

abundance: .
v_gene: TRBV5-4
j_gene: TRBJ2-2
d_gene: TRBD2
CDR3nt: TGTGCCAGCAGCTTCAGGGCGGGGGTACCCGGGGAGCTGTTTTTT
CDR3aa: CASSFRAGVPGELFF

abundance: .
v_gene: TRBV5-1
j_gene: TRBJ2-3
d_gene: .
CDR3nt: TGCGCCAGCAGCTTGCAGTCTCTCAGGACAGATACGCAGTATTTT
CDR3aa: CASSLQSLRTDTQYF

abundance: .
v_gene: TRBV14
j_gene: TRBJ1-5
d_gene: .
CDR3nt: TGTGCCAGCAGTGCGCATAGCAATCAGCCCCAGCATTTT
CDR3aa: CASSAHSNQPQHF

abundance: .
v_gene: TRBV18
j_gene: TRBJ2-3
d_gene: TRBD1
CDR3nt: TGTGCCAGCTCACCACCGCTATGGGACAGGTGGCCAGATACGCAGTATTTT
CDR3aa: CASSPPLWDRWPDTQYF

abundance: few
v_gene: TRBV7-9
j_gene: TRBJ1-4
d_gene: .
CDR3nt: TGTGCCAGCAGGCCAGCAACTAATGAAAAACTGTTTTTT
CDR3aa: CASRPATNEKLFF

abundance: .
v_gene: TRBV5-4
j_gene: TRBJ2-5
d_gene: .
CDR3nt: TGTGCCAGCAGCTTAGCGGAAGAGACCCAGTACTTC
CDR3aa: CASSLAEETQYF

abundance: .
v_gene: TRBV19
j_gene: TRBJ2-7
d_gene: TRBD2
CDR3nt: TGTGCCAGTAGTATCACGGTAGCGGGCCATTACGAGCAGTACTTC
CDR3aa: CASSITVAGHYEQYF

abundance: .
v_gene: TRBV19
j_gene: TRBJ1-5
d_gene: .
CDR3nt: TGTGCCAGTAGTATTAATCCGAGGGCCCAGCATTTT
CDR3aa: CASSINPRAQHF

abundance: .
v_gene: TRBV19
j_gene: TRBJ1-2
d_gene: .
CDR3nt: TGTGCCAGTAGTATATGGCTACAGGGCCGTGGGGACTATGGCTACACCTTC
CDR3aa: CASSIWLQGRGDYGYTF

abundance: few
v_gene: TRBV4-3
j_gene: TRBJ2-3
d_gene: .
CDR3nt: TGCGCCAGCAGCCAAGGGGGGGGCCCCATTACGCAGTATTTT
CDR3aa: CASSQGGGPITQYF

abundance: .
v_gene: TRBV11-3
j_gene: TRBJ2-1
d_gene: .
CDR3nt: TGTGCCAGCAGCTTGGGGGCAGGGAGGGACAATGAGCAGTTCTTC
CDR3aa: CASSLGAGRDNEQFF

abundance: .
v_gene: TRBV5-1
j_gene: TRBJ2-5
d_gene: TRBD2
CDR3nt: TGCGCCAGCGGGACCGGGACTAGCATCATTTCCGAGACCCAGTACTTC
CDR3aa: CASGTGTSIISETQYF

abundance: .
v_gene: TRBV9
j_gene: TRBJ1-6
d_gene: .
CDR3nt: TGTGCCAGCAGCGAGACAGTGTATAATTCACCCCTCCACTTT
CDR3aa: CASSETVYNSPLHF

abundance: .
v_gene: TRBV5-1
j_gene: TRBJ2-1
d_gene: TRBD2
CDR3nt: TGCGCCAGCAGCTTGGACTTAGCGGGAGGGTTCCGCAATGAGCAGTTCTTC
CDR3aa: CASSLDLAGGFRNEQFF

abundance: .
v_gene: TRBV9
j_gene: TRBJ1-2
d_gene: .
CDR3nt: TGTGCCAGCAGCGTAGGGGGGGGGCGTGGCTACACCTTC
CDR3aa: CASSVGGGRGYTF

abundance: .
v_gene: TRBV14
j_gene: TRBJ2-3
d_gene: .
CDR3nt: TGTGCCAGCAGCGCGACCCCACAGGTAACAGATACGCAGTATTTT
CDR3aa: CASSATPQVTDTQYF

abundance: .
v_gene: TRBV18
j_gene: TRBJ1-1
d_gene: .
CDR3nt: TGTGCCAGCTCCCCCTTTTTTGGCAGGGCGGATGAAGCTTTCTTT
CDR3aa: CASSPFFGRADEAFF

abundance: .
v_gene: TRBV28
j_gene: TRBJ1-5
d_gene: .
CDR3nt: TGTGCCAGCAGTTTAACAGGAGGGGTCGGGGCGCCCCAGCATTTT
CDR3aa: CASSLTGGVGAPQHF

abundance: .
v_gene: TRBV5-6
j_gene: TRBJ1-2
d_gene: TRBD1
CDR3nt: TGTGCCAGCAGCTTGGCGGGACAGGGGGTCTATGGCTACACCTTC
CDR3aa: CASSLAGQGVYGYTF

abundance: .
v_gene: TRBV6-1
j_gene: TRBJ1-5
d_gene: TRBD1
CDR3nt: TGTGCCAGCAGTGACCCCAGCAGGGGGAGCAATCAGCCCCAGCATTTT
CDR3aa: CASSDPSRGSNQPQHF

abundance: .
v_gene: TRBV4-3
j_gene: TRBJ2-1
d_gene: TRBD2
CDR3nt: TGCGCCAGCAGCCAAAGGCGGGAGAGCTATGAGCAGTTCTTC
CDR3aa: CASSQRRESYEQFF